This T cell receptor (beta chain) was identified in a study of T cell repertoires in cytomegalovirus infection. General study results and limits: Adding up the frequency of public TCR beta families identified people who carried CMV plus the relevant HLA.

Germline V lookup: CDR1 SGHNT, CDR2 YYREEE (reference sequence). CDR3 size: 13 residues. The V and J ends lost 1 base and 6 bases respectively, with 8 bases between them. A remark on this clonotype: As yet, its antigen is unknown.

TCRdb reanalysed the reads using MiXCR and keeps one entry per CDR3 protein. The data show about 920,000 distinct CDR3 sequences, roughly 31% seen once. J is TRBJ2-1 and V is TRBV5-4; no clear D. Sequencing used cultured CD8+ T cells from PBMCs, obtained from culture after CMV antigen stimulation. This receptor was identified in a human donor in good health (CMV status not recorded). Some clones in this sample may be carry-over from other donors' samples. CDR3 sequence reads: CASSLSVVNEQFF. CDR3 bases: TGTGCCAGCAGCTTGAGCGTAGTCAATGAGCAGTTCTTC.